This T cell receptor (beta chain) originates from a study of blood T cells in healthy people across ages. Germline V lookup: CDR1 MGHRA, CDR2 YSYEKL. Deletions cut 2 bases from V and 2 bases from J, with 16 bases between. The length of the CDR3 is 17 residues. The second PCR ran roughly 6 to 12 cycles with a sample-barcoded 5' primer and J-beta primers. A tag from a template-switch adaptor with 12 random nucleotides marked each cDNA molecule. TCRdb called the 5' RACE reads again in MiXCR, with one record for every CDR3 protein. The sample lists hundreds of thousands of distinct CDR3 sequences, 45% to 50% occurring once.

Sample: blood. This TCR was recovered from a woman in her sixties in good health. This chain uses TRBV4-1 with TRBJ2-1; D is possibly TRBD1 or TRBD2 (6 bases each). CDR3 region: CASSQPRRGSPYNEQFF. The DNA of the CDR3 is TGCGCCAGCAGCCAACCAAGGAGGGGGAGTCCCTACAATGAGCAGTTCTTC.